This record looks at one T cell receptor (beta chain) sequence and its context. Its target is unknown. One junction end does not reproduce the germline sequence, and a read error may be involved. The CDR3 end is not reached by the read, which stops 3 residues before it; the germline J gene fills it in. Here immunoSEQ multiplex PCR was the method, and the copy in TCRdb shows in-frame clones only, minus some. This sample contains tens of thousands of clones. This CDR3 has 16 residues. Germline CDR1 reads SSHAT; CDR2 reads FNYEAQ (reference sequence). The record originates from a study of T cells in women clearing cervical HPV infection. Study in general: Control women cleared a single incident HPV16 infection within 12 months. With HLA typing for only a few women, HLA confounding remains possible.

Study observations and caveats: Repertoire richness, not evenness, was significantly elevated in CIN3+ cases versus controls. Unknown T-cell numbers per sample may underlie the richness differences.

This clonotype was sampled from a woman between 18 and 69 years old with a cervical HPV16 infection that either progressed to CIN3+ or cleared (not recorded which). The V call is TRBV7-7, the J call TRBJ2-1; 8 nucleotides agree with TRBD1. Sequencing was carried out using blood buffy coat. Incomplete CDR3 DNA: TGTGCTAGCAGCAATCCAGGGGGCATGAGAGGGAATGAG. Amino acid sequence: CASSNPGGMRGNE. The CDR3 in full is CASSNPGGMRGNEQFF. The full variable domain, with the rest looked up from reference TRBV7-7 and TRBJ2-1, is GAGVSQSPRYKVTKRGQDVTLRCDPISSHATLYWYQQALGQGPEFLTYFNYEAQPDKSGLPSDRFSAERPEGSISTLTIQRTEQRDSAMYRCASSNPGGMRGNEQFFGPGTRLTVL.